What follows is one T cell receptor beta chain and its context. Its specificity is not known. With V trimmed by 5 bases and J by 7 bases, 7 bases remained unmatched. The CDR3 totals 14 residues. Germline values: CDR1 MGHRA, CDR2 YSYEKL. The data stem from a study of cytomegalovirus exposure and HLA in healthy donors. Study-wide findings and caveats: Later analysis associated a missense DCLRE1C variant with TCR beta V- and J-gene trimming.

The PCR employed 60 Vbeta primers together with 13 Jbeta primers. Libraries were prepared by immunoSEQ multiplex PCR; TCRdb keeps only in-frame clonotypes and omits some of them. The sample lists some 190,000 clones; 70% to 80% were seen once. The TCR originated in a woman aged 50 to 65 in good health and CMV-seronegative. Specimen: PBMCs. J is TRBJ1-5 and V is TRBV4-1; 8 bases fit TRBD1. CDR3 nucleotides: TGCGCCAGCAGCAGCGGGACAGGCGGACAGCCCCAGCATTTT. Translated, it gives CASSSGTGGQPQHF.